This entry lists 31 T cell receptor beta chains sequenced from one sample in a study of shared clonotypes between healthy human individuals. Here immunoSEQ multiplex PCR was the method, and the copy in TCRdb shows in-frame clones only, minus some. The sample contains fewer than 1.4 million clones, about 80% of which appear only once. Material for sequencing was memory CD4+ T cells from PBMCs. Subset specified: CD45RA-negative fraction. The receptors stem from a young man in good health. Some clones in this sample may be carry-over from other donors' samples.

The rearrangement links TRBV6-5 to TRBJ2-7; D may be TRBD1 (5 bases). The CDR3 has 16 amino acids. V lost 0 bases and J lost 0, with 12 bases in between. Germline CDR1 and CDR2: MNHEY and SVGAGI. Here the CDR3 reads CASSYSGASSSYEQYF. DNA for the CDR3: TGTGCCAGCAGTTACTCAGGGGCCTCGAGCTCCTACGAGCAGTACTTC.

CDR3 sequence reads: CASDYWSYNEQFF. The CDR3 coding sequence is TGTGCCAGCGACTATTGGTCCTACAATGAGCAGTTCTTC. The chain links TRBV6-1 to TRBJ2-1; TRBD2 is a possible D gene (5 bases). Germline CDR1 and CDR2: MNHNS and SASEGT. V was cut by 8 bases and J by 1 base, with 9 bases left in between. The CDR3 extends over 13 amino acids.

The V gene is TRBV28, the J gene TRBJ2-3; D remains ambiguous. The CDR3 runs 13 residues. Trimming took 5 bases from V and 6 from J, leaving 12 bases between them. The germline V gene encodes CDR1 MDHEN and CDR2 SYDVKM. The CDR3, as DNA: TGTGCCAGCAGTCTGGAGTGGCCGGATACGCAGTATTTT. This gives the protein CASSLEWPDTQYF.

The chain recombines TRBV5-1 with TRBJ2-1, with D unclear. Germline lookup yields CDR1 SGHRS and CDR2 YFSETQ. The V end was cut by 3 bases, the J end by 7 bases, with 11 bases between. The CDR3 is 13 residues long. CDR3: CASSSTPANEQFF. The CDR3 DNA follows: TGCGCCAGCAGCTCTACCCCGGCGAATGAGCAGTTCTTC.

On this clone: This sample also contains other DNA sequences that code for the same CDR3. The chain couples TRBV5-4 to TRBJ2-5; D might be TRBD1 (5 bases). CDR1 and CDR2 (germline): SGHNT, YYREEE (reference sequence). V was trimmed by 4 bases and J by 1 base, leaving 8 bases between them. This CDR3 comprises 13 residues. The CDR3 bases are TGTGCCAGCAGCCCTAGGGGCCAAGAGACCCAGTACTTC. Translation gives CASSPRGQETQYF.

This clone was seen a single time. V gene TRBV5-1 combines with J gene TRBJ2-5; 11 bases are shared with TRBD2. Trimming took 0 bases from V and 5 from J; bases not matched to a gene: 12. Per germline, CDR1 SGHRS and CDR2 YFSETQ. The CDR3 has 18 amino acids. CDR3 loop: CASSLVGTSGAEWETQYF. CDR3 in DNA: TGCGCCAGCAGCTTGGTGGGGACTAGCGGTGCGGAATGGGAGACCCAGTACTTC. The variable domain in full, with the rest retrieved from reference TRBV5-1 and TRBJ2-5, is KAGVTQTPRYLIKTRGQQVTLSCSPISGHRSVSWYQQTPGQGLQFLFEYFSETQRNKGNFPGRFSGRQFSNSRSEMNVSTLELGDSALYLCASSLVGTSGAEWETQYFGPGTRLLVL.

The J gene is TRBJ2-7, the V gene TRBV6-5, with 8 bases lining up with TRBD1. This CDR3 is 15 amino acids long. Germline CDR1 and CDR2: MNHEY and SVGAGI. Trimming cost V 6 bases and J 4 bases; bases outside gene matches: 11. CDR3 residues: CASRPYRGAVYEQYF. The CDR3 DNA follows: TGTGCCAGCAGACCTTACAGGGGGGCCGTTTACGAGCAGTACTTC.

This clone has only a few counts. This chain links TRBV6-5 with TRBJ2-7; TRBD2 might be the D (5 bases). The CDR3 contains 14 residues. CDR1 and CDR2 from the germline V gene are MNHEY and SVGAGI. Trimming cost V 6 bases and J 5 bases, with 17 bases left between them. CDR3 loop: CASRRTAGFDEQYF. As DNA, the CDR3 is TGTGCCAGCAGACGTACCGCGGGTTTCGACGAGCAGTACTTC.

The chain combines TRBV2 with TRBJ1-3; D not certain. The CDR3 runs to 13 residues. Germline CDR1 and CDR2: SNHLY and FYNNEI. Trimming stripped 11 bases from V and 9 bases from J, with 20 bases between. This chain's CDR3 is CAGKTTMSSTIYF. DNA for the CDR3: TGTGCCGGAAAGACCACCATGTCTAGCACCATATATTTT.

The chain has TRBV2 and TRBJ2-7, with 9 positions matching TRBD1. This CDR3 region has 14 residues. Germline values: CDR1 SNHLY, CDR2 FYNNEI. Losses at the gene ends were 5 bases for V and 6 bases for J; bases not matched to a gene: 8. The CDR3 DNA sequence: TGTGCCAGCAGTACCGGGACAGGGTCTCTCGAGCAGTACTTC. Encoded protein: CASSTGTGSLEQYF. Together with reference TRBV2 and TRBJ2-7, the CDR3 gives the full variable domain: EPEVTQTPSHQVTQMGQEVILRCVPISNHLYFYWYRQILGQKVEFLVSFYNNEISEKSEIFDDQFSVERPDGSNFTLKIRSTKLEDSAMYFCASSTGTGSLEQYFGPGTRLTVT.

The CDR3 protein is CASSPRGEQYF. The CDR3 nucleotides are TGTGCCAGCAGCCCCAGGGGCGAGCAGTACTTC. This chain links TRBV7-8 with TRBJ2-7; D may be TRBD1 (6 bases). The germline V gene has CDR1 SGHVS and CDR2 FQNEAQ. The ends were cut back, 5 bases at V and 6 bases at J, with 8 bases in the middle. The CDR3 totals 11 residues.

This clone was recorded many times. Other DNA sequences in this sample translate to the same CDR3. V is TRBV7-2 and J is TRBJ2-7; D unclear. The CDR3 loop spans 14 amino acids. V was shortened by 5 bases and J by 0 bases, with 11 bases between the two germline ends. Per the germline V gene, CDR1 is SGHTA and CDR2 is FQGNSA. In DNA form, the CDR3 reads TGTGCCAGCAGCCTAGTAGAACCCTCCTACGAGCAGTACTTC. Translating gives CASSLVEPSYEQYF.

This sequence joins TRBV11-2 and TRBJ2-5; 9 nucleotides align to TRBD2. In germline, CDR1 is SGHAT, CDR2 FQNNGV. V lost 3 bases, J lost 4 bases, and 12 bases stayed unmatched. CDR3 size: 17 residues. CDR3 residues: CASSLGAGAGGVETQYF. CDR3 nucleotide sequence: TGTGCCAGCAGCTTGGGGGCGGGCGCGGGAGGGGTAGAGACCCAGTACTTC.

The CDR3 region is CASSFPGGANEKLFF. DNA for the CDR3: TGTGCCAGCAGTTTTCCGGGGGGAGCTAATGAAAAACTGTTTTTT. The V gene is TRBV28, the J gene TRBJ1-4, with D perhaps TRBD1 (5 bases). The germline V and J ends were trimmed by 3 bases and 3 bases, with 11 bases remaining between them. CDR1 MDHEN and CDR2 SYDVKM come from the germline V gene. The CDR3 sequence is 15 residues long.

The chain is built from TRBV6-6 and TRBJ2-7, with D hard to call. The better agreement between TRBJ2-1 and the DNA end casts doubt on the J call. This CDR3 has 11 residues. Germline V gene sequence: CDR1 MNHNY, CDR2 SVGAGI (reference sequence). As DNA, the CDR3 is TGTGCCAGCAGTGCTAGTAATGAGCAGTTCTTC. Protein product: CASSASNEQFF.

The chain is built from TRBV5-1 and TRBJ2-1; 9 bases are shared with TRBD2. The CDR3 sequence is 14 residues long. CDR1 is SGHRS, CDR2 YFSETQ, per germline. V lost 2 bases to trimming and J lost 10 bases; unmatched junction nucleotides: 7. For the CDR3, the DNA is TGCGCCAGCAGCTTTAATAGCGGGAGTGAGGAGCAGTTCTTC. Its translation is CASSFNSGSEEQFF.

In regard to this clone: Other DNA sequences in this sample translate to the same CDR3. This chain connects TRBV29-1 to TRBJ2-7; weak D call: TRBD2 (5 bases). V dropped 3 bases and J dropped 6 bases, with 9 bases sitting between them. CDR1 is SQVTM and CDR2 is ANQGSEA in the germline V gene. This CDR3 region has 11 residues. The CDR3 is CSVDRGGEQYF. The DNA for the CDR3 is TGCAGCGTTGATCGGGGTGGCGAGCAGTACTTC.

This chain links TRBV7-9 with TRBJ2-1, with D hard to call. Germline V gene lookup returns CDR1 SEHNR and CDR2 FQNEAQ (reference sequence). The CDR3 length is 12 residues. V was pared by 3 bases and J by 12 bases, with 12 bases between. CDR3 coding DNA: TGTGCCAGCAGCTTCCTAGAAGATTGGCAGTTCTTC. It translates to CASSFLEDWQFF.

This clone showed up just a few times. This chain connects TRBV28 to TRBJ2-3; 9 bases fit TRBD1. CDR1 is MDHEN and CDR2 is SYDVKM in the germline V gene. V lost 6 bases and J lost 4; bases outside the gene matches: 8. The CDR3 is made up of 15 amino acids. The CDR3 DNA follows: TGTGCCAGCAGGTCAGAGAGACAGGGGGCAGATACGCAGTATTTT. This encodes CASRSERQGADTQYF.

The V call is TRBV10-2, the J call TRBJ2-7; no firm D call. The CDR3 covers 15 residues. V was trimmed by 7 bases and J by 2 bases, leaving 18 bases between them. Germline values: CDR1 WSHSY, CDR2 SAAADI. Here the CDR3 reads CASKPTERYTYEQYF. The CDR3 DNA sequence: TGCGCCAGCAAACCGACCGAGAGGTATACCTACGAGCAGTACTTC.

DNA for the CDR3: TGTGCCAGCACCCCTCCGGGACCAGAGGCTTTCTTT. Translating gives CASTPPGPEAFF. The chain employs TRBV5-8 and TRBJ1-1; TRBD1 is a possible D gene (5 bases). Trimming took off 6 bases at V and 11 bases at J, with 17 bases between the two ends. Looked up from germline, CDR1 is SGHTS and CDR2 is YDEGEE. The CDR3 sequence is 12 residues long.

The V call is TRBV28, the J call TRBJ2-3; no reliable D call. This CDR3 has 14 amino acids. The germline V and J ends were trimmed by 2 bases and 2 bases, with 8 bases remaining between them. Per germline, CDR1 MDHEN and CDR2 SYDVKM. CDR3 in amino acids: CASSLGQATDTQYF. The DNA for the CDR3 is TGTGCCAGCAGTTTAGGGCAGGCCACAGATACGCAGTATTTT.

This clone was picked up many times. The chain employs TRBV6-1 and TRBJ1-5; D is perhaps TRBD1 (5 bases). The ends were cut back, 11 bases at V and 0 bases at J, with 17 bases in the middle. CDR3 length: 15 residues. The V gene's germline CDR1 is MNHNS and CDR2 SASEGT. The DNA for the CDR3 is TGTGCCGGGGGGGAGCCATTCTATAGCAATCAGCCCCAGCATTTT. This translates into CAGGEPFYSNQPQHF.

The rearrangement links TRBV6-1 to TRBJ1-1; no definite D call. CDR1 MNHNS and CDR2 SASEGT come from the germline V gene. With 7 bases removed from V and 1 base from J, the gap between germline ends came to 10 bases. The length of the CDR3 is 13 residues. CDR3 in DNA: TGTGCCAGCACCAGTCAAGGGAACACTGAAGCTTTCTTT. Encoded protein: CASTSQGNTEAFF.

As to this clone: A much more abundant neighbour one base away suggests this may be a read error. The chain is built from TRBV30 and TRBJ1-5, with D possibly matching TRBD1 (5 bases). The V end was cut by 4 bases, the J end by 0 bases, with 10 bases between. The CDR3 consists of 14 residues. CDR1 and CDR2 (germline): GTSNPN, SVGIG (reference sequence). The CDR3 region has the DNA TGTGCCTGGAAGGGACGGAATAGCAATCAGCCCCAGCATTTT. Amino acids: CAWKGRNSNQPQHF.

The rearrangement links TRBV18 to TRBJ2-1; no firm D call. In germline, CDR1 is KGHSH, CDR2 LQKENI. The CDR3 contains 12 residues. V lost 3 bases, J lost 7 bases, and 7 bases lay in between. CDR3 sequence (DNA): TGTGCCAGCTCACCTCAGGTGAATGAGCAGTTCTTC. It translates to CASSPQVNEQFF.

With respect to this clone: One end of the junction varies from germline; a read error may be responsible. In the same sample, other DNA sequences code for this CDR3. The chain has TRBV29-1 and TRBJ2-7; 8 bases align to TRBD1. The CDR3 runs to 12 residues. The germline V gene encodes CDR1 SQVTM and CDR2 ANQGSEA. The CDR3 DNA is TGCAGTGTTGGACAGGGTTCCTACGAGCAGTACTTC. Translated: CSVGQGSYEQYF.

A remark on this clone: The sample holds other DNA sequences that translate to the same CDR3. The DNA of the CDR3 is TGTGCCAGCAGTTTGGGAGGGAACACTGAAGCTTTCTTT. Translation gives CASSLGGNTEAFF. The rearrangement uses TRBV27 and TRBJ1-1; D is ambiguous. From germline, CDR1 is MNHEY and CDR2 SMNVEV (reference sequence). CDR3 size: 13 residues. V lost 3 bases and J 1 base, leaving 6 bases between the germline ends.

The genes are TRBV7-9 and TRBJ2-7, with 11 bases identical to TRBD2. V dropped 6 bases and J dropped 2; count of bases not matched to a gene: 12. Germline V CDR1 and CDR2: SEHNR, FQNEAQ (reference sequence). CDR3 length: 17 amino acids. DNA of the CDR3: TGTGCCAGCAGTCATAAAACCGGGACTAGCGGCACCTACGAGCAGTACTTC. Translating it yields CASSHKTGTSGTYEQYF.

Comments on this clone: With a far larger clone one base away, a read error is the likely cause. Other DNA sequences in the same sample also yield this CDR3. J is TRBJ1-1 and V is TRBV5-1, with D perhaps TRBD1 (5 bases). From germline, CDR1 is SGHRS and CDR2 YFSETQ. The CDR3 is made up of 14 amino acids. The CDR3, as DNA: TGCGCCAGCAGCTTAGTCGGGGCCGGAAAAGTCGCTTTCTTC. Amino acids: CASSLVGAGKVAFF.

This clone was observed once. The chain couples TRBV11-3 to TRBJ2-1; perhaps TRBD2 as D (5 bases). The CDR3 runs to 12 residues. Trimming removed 3 bases at V and 8 bases at J, with 8 bases between. Per germline, CDR1 SGHNT and CDR2 YENEEA. The CDR3 sequence: CASSFNGDEQFF. CDR3 nucleotides: TGTGCCAGCAGCTTTAACGGGGATGAGCAGTTCTTC.